This TCR beta chain was documented in a study of blood T cell repertoires in COVID-19. Trimming took 6 bases from V and 1 from J; bases not matched to a gene: 5. This CDR3 comprises 14 residues. Germline CDR1 and CDR2: GTSNPN and SVGIG (reference sequence). Authors' analysis steps: Counts of nucleated cells, estimated from reference gene primer amplification, were obtained. Assay used: immunoSEQ multiplex PCR; TCRdb lists only in-frame clones, some missing. That table furnishes V, J and clone size, whereas the DNA furnished D and trimming. The data hold 300,000 or so clones, with 85% to 90% observed a single time. This clone has a single count.

The receptor was derived from a woman under 40 with COVID-19, enrolled during active disease. The genes are TRBV30 and TRBJ2-2; 7 bases line up with TRBD1. What was sequenced was peripheral blood. The CDR3 sequence is CACSGTVNTGELFF. The CDR3 DNA follows: TGTGCCTGCTCCGGGACAGTGAACACCGGGGAGCTGTTTTTT.